This TCR beta chain was retrieved from a study of T-cell reconstitution after alpha-beta-depleted transplantation in children. Study results and caveats: Day-60 TCRbeta diversity that was high in some patients was derived from surviving recipient T cells and thymic progenitors.

TCRbeta library preparation incorporated unique molecular identifiers. TCRdb called the PCR reads again in MiXCR, with one record for every CDR3 protein. The data contain hundreds of thousands of distinct CDR3 sequences, around 12% of them singletons. The length of the CDR3 is 13 residues. Trimming removed 1 base from V and 4 bases from J, with 7 bases in between. This clonotype was seen at least ten times. Its target is unknown. The TCR originated in a girl aged 2 to 10 with congenital amegakaryocytic thrombocytopenia, due to receive a stem cell transplant. J is TRBJ1-2 and V is TRBV12-3 or TRBV12-4; weak D call: TRBD1 (5 bases). The material was PBMCs, obtained before TCRalphabeta/CD19-depleted stem cell transplant. The CDR3 spells CASSLGGLYGYTF. CDR3 coding DNA: TGTGCCAGCAGTTTAGGGGGACTCTATGGCTACACCTTC.